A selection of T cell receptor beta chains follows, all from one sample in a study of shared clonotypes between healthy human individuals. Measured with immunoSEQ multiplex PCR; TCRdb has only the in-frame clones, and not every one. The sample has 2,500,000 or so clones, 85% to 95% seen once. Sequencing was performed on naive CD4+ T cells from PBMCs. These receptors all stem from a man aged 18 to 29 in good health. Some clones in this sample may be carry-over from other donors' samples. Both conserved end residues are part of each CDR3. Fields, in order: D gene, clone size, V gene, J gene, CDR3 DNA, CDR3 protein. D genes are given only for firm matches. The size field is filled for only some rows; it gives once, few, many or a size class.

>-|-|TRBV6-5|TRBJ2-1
TGTGCCAGCAGTCAGACTAGTCACAATGAGCAGTTCTTC
CASSQTSHNEQFF
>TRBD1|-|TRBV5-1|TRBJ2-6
TGCGCCAGCAGCACGGGACAGATCTTCGTTTCTGGGGCCAACGTCCTGACTTTC
CASSTGQIFVSGANVLTF
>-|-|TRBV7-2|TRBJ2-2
TGTGCCAGCAGCCGAAGAGCCACGGAGAACACCGGGGAGCTGTTTTTT
CASSRRATENTGELFF
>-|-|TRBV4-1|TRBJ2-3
TGCGCCAGCAGCCAAGACCCAGGGACGCAGTATTTT
CASSQDPGTQYF
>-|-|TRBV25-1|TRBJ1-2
TGTGCCAGCAGTGTTCATGGGGGACCTGGCGGCTACACCTTC
CASSVHGGPGGYTF
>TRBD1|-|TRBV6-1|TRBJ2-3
TGTGCCAGCACTGGACAGGGACAAGGAGATACGCAGTATTTT
CASTGQGQGDTQYF
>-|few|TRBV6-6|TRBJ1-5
TGTGCCAGCAGTTTACAGAGCTATGAGCCCCAGCATTTT
CASSLQSYEPQHF
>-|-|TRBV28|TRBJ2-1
TGTGCCAGCCTACTTAGCCGGGACCCTCCCAGTGAGCAGTTCTTC
CASLLSRDPPSEQFF
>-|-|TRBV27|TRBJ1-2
TGTGCCAGCAGTTTATTGGCCGAGGCGGGCCCCCACTATGGCTACACCTTC
CASSLLAEAGPHYGYTF
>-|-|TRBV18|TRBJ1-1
TGTGCCAGCTCACCTATCGATCGGGGCAGGGGCACTGAAGCTTTCTTT
CASSPIDRGRGTEAFF
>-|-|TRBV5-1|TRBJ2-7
TGCGCCAGCAGAGGCATCGGCGGAGCCGGTAGTTACGAGCAGTACTTC
CASRGIGGAGSYEQYF
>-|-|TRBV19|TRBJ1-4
TGTGCCAGTAGGGACCGTGGTGAAAAACTGTTTTTT
CASRDRGEKLFF
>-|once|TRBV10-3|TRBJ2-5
TGTGCCATCGGCAGACAGGTTCAAGAGACCCAGTACTTC
CAIGRQVQETQYF